This section outlines one T cell receptor beta chain sequence together with its context. Its specificity is not known. The data derive from a study of T cell responses to AZD1222 COVID-19 vaccine. Trimming took off 4 bases at V and 0 bases at J, with 10 bases between the two ends. The CDR3 runs 14 residues. The germline gives CDR1 LNHDA, CDR2 SQIVND (reference sequence). TCRdb's copy holds only in-frame clones and misses some; the assay was immunoSEQ multiplex PCR. Among roughly 100,000 clones listed, 75% to 90% were seen once. Study outcomes and limitations: Spike regions recognized by vaccine-associated CD4 TCRs spanned the protein, led by 160-218 and 743-854. White British donors predominated, females outnumbered males, and clonal diversity was possibly underestimated.

The material was peripheral blood, obtained 28 days after the second AZD1222 dose. V and J are TRBV19 and TRBJ2-7; D not certain. This clonotype originated in an adult who received the AZD1222 COVID-19 vaccine. The CDR3 coding sequence is TGTGCCAGTAGTAAGCAGCTCCTCTCCTACGAGCAGTACTTC. This encodes CASSKQLLSYEQYF.